The 20 T cell receptor beta chains presented below share a single source sample, sequenced in a study of T cell changes during pregnancy in multiple sclerosis. The assay was immunoSEQ multiplex PCR, and TCRdb's table has in-frame clones only and misses some. The table lists 35,000 to 45,000 clones, 75% to 90% of them singletons. The sample here was peripheral blood, taken in the second trimester of pregnancy. All receptors come from a female donor in good health, enrolled as a control in a pregnancy study.

The V call is TRBV7-8, the J call TRBJ1-2; 7 nucleotides agree with TRBD1. Losses at the gene ends were 0 bases for V and 2 bases for J; bases not matched to a gene: 3. Germline-derived CDR1 and CDR2 are SGHVS and FQNEAQ. There are 15 residues in the CDR3. CDR3 nucleotide sequence: TGTGCCAGCAGCTTAGCGCTACAGGGGAACTATGGCTACACCTTC. Residues: CASSLALQGNYGYTF. The variable domain in full, with the rest retrieved from reference TRBV7-8 and TRBJ1-2, is GAGVSQSPRYKVAKRGQDVALRCDPISGHVSLFWYQQALGQGPEFLTYFQNEAQLDKSGLPSDRFFAERPEGSVSTLKIQRTQQEDSAVYLCASSLALQGNYGYTFGSGTRLTVV.

This chain uses TRBV6-5 with TRBJ1-5; D is unresolved. The length of the CDR3 is 15 residues. Trimming cost V 6 bases and J 2 bases, with 14 bases left between them. Germline loops: CDR1 MNHEY, CDR2 SVGAGI. The CDR3 DNA is TGTGCCAGCAGCTCCAACGGCCAGGGCAATCAGCCCCAGCATTTT. Translated: CASSSNGQGNQPQHF.

The chain has TRBV20-1 and TRBJ2-1; D possibly corresponds to TRBD2 (6 bases). V gave up 7 bases and J gave up 13 bases, with 14 bases separating them. This CDR3 contains 10 residues. Looked up from germline, CDR1 is DFQATT and CDR2 is SNEGSKA (reference sequence). The CDR3 bases are TGCAGTGTTCTCCGGGACTCTCAGTTCTTC. It encodes CSVLRDSQFF.

V is TRBV27 and J is TRBJ1-2; the match to TRBD1 covers 7 bases. The V gene end was trimmed by 4 bases and the J gene end by 7 bases; junction bases not matched to a gene: 12. CDR3 length: 15 residues. Per the germline V gene, CDR1 is MNHEY and CDR2 is SMNVEV (reference sequence). CDR3 in amino acids: CASSSRGDEASGYTF. CDR3 bases: TGTGCCAGCAGTTCCAGGGGGGACGAAGCGAGTGGCTACACCTTC.

The rearrangement links TRBV5-4 to TRBJ1-3; D is unresolved. The CDR3 length is 16 residues. Germline CDR1 is SGHNT and CDR2 is YYREEE (reference sequence). V was pared by 0 bases and J by 0 bases, with 10 bases between. The CDR3 DNA reads TGTGCCAGCAGCTTGGGAGGTGGGAGCTCTGGAAACACCATATATTTT. Encoded protein: CASSLGGGSSGNTIYF.

V gene TRBV30 combines with J gene TRBJ1-3, with D hard to call. CDR3 length: 15 amino acids. The ends were cut back, 2 bases at V and 1 base at J, with 12 bases in the middle. In germline, CDR1 is GTSNPN, CDR2 SVGIG (reference sequence). The chain's CDR3 is CAWSKGRDSGNTIYF. The CDR3 DNA sequence: TGTGCCTGGAGTAAAGGGAGGGATTCTGGAAACACCATATATTTT.

The table lists this clone with a count of one. The chain recombines TRBV5-1 with TRBJ2-3; D might be TRBD2 (5 bases). CDR1 is SGHRS and CDR2 is YFSETQ in the germline V gene. V was pared by 0 bases and J by 1 base, with 6 bases between. This CDR3 comprises 14 residues. CDR3 residues: CASSLGTRTDTQYF. As DNA, the CDR3 is TGCGCCAGCAGCTTGGGGACTCGCACAGATACGCAGTATTTT.

As concerns this clone: Other DNA sequences in this specimen translate into the identical CDR3. The chain carries TRBV10-3 and TRBJ2-1; 9 bases are shared with TRBD2. V shed 0 bases, J shed 5 bases, and the junction held 8 bases outside the gene matches. The germline V gene encodes CDR1 ENHRY and CDR2 SYGVKD. CDR3 length equals 17 residues. The CDR3 sequence is CAISESRASGDHNEQFF. CDR3 nucleotide sequence: TGTGCCATCAGTGAGTCGCGGGCTAGCGGGGACCACAATGAGCAGTTCTTC.

The rearrangement joins TRBV5-1 to TRBJ1-2; 8 nucleotides align to TRBD1. CDR3 length: 14 amino acids. After removal of 5 bases from V and 0 bases from J, the junction contained 3 bases not matched to a gene. Germline V gene data show CDR1 as SGHRS and CDR2 as YFSETQ. CDR3 protein: CASSLDRANYGYTF. The CDR3 DNA is TGCGCCAGCAGTCTGGACAGGGCTAACTATGGCTACACCTTC.

This chain connects TRBV11-2 to TRBJ2-7; tentatively, D is TRBD2 (6 bases). The germline gives CDR1 SGHAT, CDR2 FQNNGV. The V end was cut by 4 bases, the J end by 4 bases, with 14 bases between. CDR3 length: 14 residues. CDR3 in DNA: TGTGCCAGCAGCTCCGGGGGTTCGAAATACGAGCAGTACTTC. It yields the protein CASSSGGSKYEQYF.

The gene calls are TRBV7-9 and TRBJ2-6; TRBD1 agrees at 7 bases. Germline V gene data show CDR1 as SEHNR and CDR2 as FQNEAQ (reference sequence). The junction had 11 bases not matched to a gene; V was cut back by 5 bases and J by 4 bases. The CDR3 runs to 17 residues. Written as DNA, the CDR3 is TGTGCCAGCAGCCCGACAGGGTCCTTCTTAGGGGCCAACGTCCTGACTTTC. Translating gives CASSPTGSFLGANVLTF.

Only one count was recorded for this clone. V is TRBV10-3 and J is TRBJ2-2; D not certain. Germline V gene sequence: CDR1 ENHRY, CDR2 SYGVKD. The CDR3 runs to 12 residues. Between the trimmed V and J ends, which lost 7 bases and 4 bases, there was a span of 7 bases. CDR3 protein: CAITAITGELFF. CDR3 sequence (DNA): TGTGCCATCACCGCGATCACCGGGGAGCTGTTTTTT.

The chain employs TRBV10-3 and TRBJ2-7; 15 bases match TRBD2. The CDR3 consists of 16 residues. Germline V lookup: CDR1 ENHRY, CDR2 SYGVKD. After removal of 8 bases from V and 2 bases from J, the junction contained 7 bases not matched to a gene. CDR3 DNA sequence: TGTGCCATCCCGGGACTAGCGGGAGGCCCCACCTACGAGCAGTACTTC. Amino acids: CAIPGLAGGPTYEQYF.

The V and J genes are TRBV30 and TRBJ2-2; 10 bases are shared with TRBD1. V shed 5 bases, J shed 6 bases, and the junction held 6 bases outside the gene matches. CDR3 length: 14 amino acids. Germline V gene data show CDR1 as GTSNPN and CDR2 as SVGIG (reference sequence). The CDR3 DNA reads as TGTGCCTGGTCGACAGGGGGCAAGGCCGGGGAGCTGTTTTTT. It translates to CAWSTGGKAGELFF.

The V and J genes are TRBV25-1 and TRBJ1-2, with D unresolved. Deletions cut 1 base from V and 4 bases from J, with 10 bases between. The CDR3 is 14 amino acids. From germline, CDR1 is MGHDK and CDR2 SYGVNS. The CDR3 loop is CASSEWAFAYGYTF. CDR3 nucleotide sequence: TGTGCCAGCAGTGAATGGGCTTTTGCCTATGGCTACACCTTC.

The chain carries TRBV19 and TRBJ1-3; 9 positions agree with TRBD1. The CDR3 spans 13 residues. Germline V CDR1 and CDR2: LNHDA, SQIVND (reference sequence). Trimming at V came to 6 bases and at J to 4 bases, leaving 1 base not matched to a gene. Written as DNA, the CDR3 is TGTGCCAGTAGACAGGGGGCGGGAAACACCATATATTTT. Amino acids: CASRQGAGNTIYF.

In this sample, this clone turned up many times. The chain combines TRBV7-2 with TRBJ1-1, with a possible D match to TRBD1 (6 bases). V dropped 5 bases and J dropped 3 bases, with 10 bases sitting between them. The CDR3 sequence is 13 residues long. Germline V lookup: CDR1 SGHTA, CDR2 FQGNSA. The CDR3 DNA reads as TGTGCCAGCAGCACGGACAGCGACACTGAAGCTTTCTTT. This translates into CASSTDSDTEAFF.

The rearrangement uses TRBV5-1 and TRBJ2-5; the D gene is possibly TRBD2 (5 bases). Trimming left V 4 bases short and J 4 bases short, with 17 bases between. This CDR3 has 15 amino acids. Germline assignment: CDR1 SGHRS and CDR2 YFSETQ. The CDR3 sequence is CASSRELGQRETQYF. CDR3 DNA sequence: TGCGCCAGCAGCCGGGAACTGGGCCAGCGAGAGACCCAGTACTTC.

The chain combines TRBV28 with TRBJ2-7, with D possibly being TRBD2 (5 bases). Between the trimmed V and J ends, which lost 3 bases and 3 bases, there was a span of 15 bases. The CDR3 extends over 15 amino acids. The germline V gene has CDR1 MDHEN and CDR2 SYDVKM. CDR3 bases: TGTGCCAGCAGTTTGGGGTCCCGTGGAGGCTACGAGCAGTACTTC. Its translation is CASSLGSRGGYEQYF.

V gene TRBV9 combines with J gene TRBJ1-1, with 8 bases that match TRBD1. The CDR3 length is 15 residues. The V gene end was trimmed by 3 bases and the J gene end by 2 bases; junction bases not matched to a gene: 6. The germline gives CDR1 SGDLS, CDR2 YYNGEE. The CDR3 bases are TGTGCCAGCAGCGCCCCCGGGACAGGAAACACTGAAGCTTTCTTT. It encodes CASSAPGTGNTEAFF. Full variable domain (outside the CDR3, taken from reference TRBV9 and TRBJ1-1): DSGVTQTPKHLITATGQRVTLRCSPRSGDLSVYWYQQSLDQGLQFLIQYYNGEERAKGNILERFSAQQFPDLHSELNLSSLELGDSALYFCASSAPGTGNTEAFFGQGTRLTVV.